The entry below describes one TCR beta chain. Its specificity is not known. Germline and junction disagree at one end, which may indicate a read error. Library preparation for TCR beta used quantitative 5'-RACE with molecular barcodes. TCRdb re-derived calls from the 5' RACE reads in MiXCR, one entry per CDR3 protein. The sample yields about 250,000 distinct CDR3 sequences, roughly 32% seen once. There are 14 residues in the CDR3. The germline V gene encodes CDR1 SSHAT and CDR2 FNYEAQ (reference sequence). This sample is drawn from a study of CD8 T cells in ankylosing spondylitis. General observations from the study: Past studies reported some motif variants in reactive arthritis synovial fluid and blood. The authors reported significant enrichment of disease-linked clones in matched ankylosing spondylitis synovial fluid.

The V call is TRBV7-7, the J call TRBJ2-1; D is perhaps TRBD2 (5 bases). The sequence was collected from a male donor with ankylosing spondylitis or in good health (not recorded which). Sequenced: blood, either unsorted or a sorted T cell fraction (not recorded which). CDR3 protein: CASSLESLADEQFF. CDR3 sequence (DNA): TGTGCTAGCAGCTTAGAGTCGCTAGCTGATGAGCAGTTCTTC.